This TCR beta chain was sequenced in a study of blood T cells in healthy people across ages. Broader study findings: Diversity was higher, and naive CD4+ cells more numerous, in long-lived donors than in aged donors.

This CDR3 has 15 residues. Germline V gene lookup returns CDR1 SNHLY and CDR2 FYNNEI. V was clipped by 1 base and J by 11 bases; unmatched bases: 11. Comments on this clonotype: Its antigen remains unidentified.

In each sample, at least 6 million PBMCs were isolated. Using a J-beta primer mix together with a sample-barcoded 5' primer, a second PCR was run for roughly 7 to 12 cycles. TCRdb passed the 5' RACE reads through MiXCR, listing each CDR3 protein once. This sample has about 2 million distinct CDR3 sequences, with around half found just once. Sequenced input: blood. The chain carries TRBV2 and TRBJ2-5, with TRBD1 matching 9 bases. The sequence was collected from a woman in her forties in good health. The CDR3 region has the DNA TGTGCCAGCAGTGAAGGAGGGACAGGGCGCGCAAAGCAGTACTTC. Protein: CASSEGGTGRAKQYF.